These T cell receptor beta chains were read from a single sample in a study of shared clonotypes between healthy human individuals. Sequencing was performed with immunoSEQ multiplex PCR; in TCRdb, only in-frame clones are kept and a portion is missing. Among around 980,000 clones listed, 70% to 80% were seen once. Specimen: memory CD4+ T cells from PBMCs. The source is a man between 18 and 35 years old in good health. Some clones in this sample may be carry-over from other donors' samples. Each CDR3 is given with its conserved first and last residue. The order of the fields is CDR3 protein, CDR3 DNA, V gene, D gene, J gene, clone size. A D gene is named only where the DNA matches it firmly. Clone sizes are given selectively: once, few, many, or a class where the clone is expanded.

CASSRLSGEVAGELFF TGTGCCAGCAGCCGGCTCTCCGGGGAGGTTGCCGGGGAGCTGTTTTTT TRBV9 . TRBJ2-2 .
CASRILPNTEAFF TGTGCCAGCAGAATACTCCCGAACACTGAAGCTTTCTTT TRBV7-9 . TRBJ1-1 few
CASRYAGSEAFF TGTGCCAGCAGATACGCAGGGTCTGAAGCTTTCTTT TRBV28 . TRBJ1-1 .
CASSPYLRHPWGTGELFF TGTGCCAGCAGTCCCTACCTGAGACACCCGTGGGGCACCGGGGAGCTGTTTTTT TRBV27 . TRBJ2-2 few
CASSLRLAGGPRTQYF TGTGCCAGCAGTTTGCGTCTAGCGGGAGGCCCACGGACCCAGTACTTC TRBV28 TRBD2 TRBJ2-5 .
CASSLGGTEETQYF TGTGCCAGCAGCTTAGGGGGCACTGAGGAGACCCAGTACTTC TRBV11-1 . TRBJ2-5 .
CASSIRDYHNEQFF TGTGCCAGCAGCATCCGGGACTATCACAATGAGCAGTTCTTC TRBV9 TRBD2 TRBJ2-1 .
CASSEMGADEQYF TGTGCCAGCAGTGAAATGGGGGCGGACGAGCAGTACTTC TRBV25-1 . TRBJ2-7 .
CASSFYSFRTYNEQFF TGCGCCAGCAGCTTCTATTCCTTCCGTACATACAATGAGCAGTTCTTC TRBV5-1 . TRBJ2-1 .
CASSLYAYTRGGYTF TGTGCCAGCAGCTTATACGCTTACACACGAGGGGGCTACACCTTC TRBV7-3 . TRBJ1-2 .
CASSYGGGSTYGYTF TGTGCCAGCAGTTACGGGGGAGGCTCTACCTATGGCTACACCTTC TRBV6-5 . TRBJ1-2 few
CASSQDWTRELFF TGTGCCAGCAGCCAAGATTGGACCAGGGAGCTGTTTTTT TRBV4-2 . TRBJ2-2 .
CASSLDRGGEQYF TGTGCCAGCAGTTTAGACAGGGGAGGGGAGCAGTACTTC TRBV27 . TRBJ2-7 .
CASSPGTSGTSYNEQFF TGTGCCAGCAGCCCCGGGACTAGCGGGACGTCCTACAATGAGCAGTTCTTC TRBV5-4 TRBD2 TRBJ2-1 .
CAISEVDRTDTQYF TGTGCCATCAGTGAAGTCGATCGCACAGATACGCAGTATTTT TRBV10-3 . TRBJ2-3 .
CASSPTGYGYTF TGTGCCAGCAGCCCCACCGGGTATGGCTACACCTTC TRBV7-8 . TRBJ1-2 .
CASSTRQGVRGYTF TGTGCCAGCAGTACCCGACAGGGGGTGAGAGGCTACACCTTC TRBV27 TRBD1 TRBJ1-2 .
CASSLEITGELFF TGTGCCAGCAGCTTAGAAATAACCGGGGAGCTGTTTTTT TRBV11-3 . TRBJ2-2 .
CAWSAPGRPSSYEQYF TGTGCCTGGAGTGCCCCGGGACGGCCGAGCTCCTACGAGCAGTACTTC TRBV30 . TRBJ2-7 many
CASSIGLVYEQYF TGTGCCAGCAGCATAGGACTAGTATACGAGCAGTACTTC TRBV7-9 TRBD2 TRBJ2-7 .
CASSQGRRLAGYNEQFF TGCGCCAGCAGCCAGGGTCGAAGGCTAGCGGGGTACAATGAGCAGTTCTTC TRBV4-1 TRBD2 TRBJ2-1 .
CASSLEGGETQYF TGCGCCAGCAGCTTGGAGGGAGGGGAGACCCAGTACTTC TRBV5-1 TRBD2 TRBJ2-5 few
CAISGTASGNTIYF TGTGCCATCAGCGGGACTGCCTCTGGAAACACCATATATTTT TRBV10-3 . TRBJ1-3 .